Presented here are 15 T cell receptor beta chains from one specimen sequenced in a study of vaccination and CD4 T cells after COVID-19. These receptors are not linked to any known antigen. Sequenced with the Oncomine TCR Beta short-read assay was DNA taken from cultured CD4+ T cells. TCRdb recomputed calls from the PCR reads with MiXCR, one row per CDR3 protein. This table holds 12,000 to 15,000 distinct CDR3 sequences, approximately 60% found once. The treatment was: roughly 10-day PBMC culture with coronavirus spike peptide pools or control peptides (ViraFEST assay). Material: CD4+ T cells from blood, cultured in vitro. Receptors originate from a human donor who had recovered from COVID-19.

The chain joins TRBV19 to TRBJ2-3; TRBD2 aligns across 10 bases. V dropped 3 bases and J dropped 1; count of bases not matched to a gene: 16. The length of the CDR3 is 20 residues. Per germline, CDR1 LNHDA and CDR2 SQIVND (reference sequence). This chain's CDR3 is CASSMGMWTSGATRTDTQYF. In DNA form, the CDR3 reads TGTGCCAGTAGTATGGGGATGTGGACTAGCGGAGCCACTCGCACAGATACGCAGTATTTT.

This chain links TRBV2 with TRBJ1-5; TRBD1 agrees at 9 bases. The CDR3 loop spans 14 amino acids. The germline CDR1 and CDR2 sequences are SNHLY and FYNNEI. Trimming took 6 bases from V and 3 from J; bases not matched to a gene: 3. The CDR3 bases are TGTGCCAGCAGCCGGGACAGGGACAATCAGCCCCAGCATTTT. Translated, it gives CASSRDRDNQPQHF.

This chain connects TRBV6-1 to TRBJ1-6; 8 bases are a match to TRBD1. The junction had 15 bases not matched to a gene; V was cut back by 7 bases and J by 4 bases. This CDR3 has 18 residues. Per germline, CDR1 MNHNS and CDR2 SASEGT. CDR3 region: CASTPGQGRALYNSPLHF. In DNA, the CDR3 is TGTGCCAGCACCCCAGGACAGGGCAGGGCACTTTATAATTCACCCCTCCACTTT.

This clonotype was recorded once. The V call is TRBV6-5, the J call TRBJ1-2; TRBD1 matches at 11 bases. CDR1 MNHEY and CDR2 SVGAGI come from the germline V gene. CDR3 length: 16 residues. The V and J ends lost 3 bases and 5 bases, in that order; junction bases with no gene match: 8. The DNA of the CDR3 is TGTGCCAGCAGTTATTCCGGGACAGGGGGTGGATATGGCTACACCTTC. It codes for CASSYSGTGGGYGYTF.

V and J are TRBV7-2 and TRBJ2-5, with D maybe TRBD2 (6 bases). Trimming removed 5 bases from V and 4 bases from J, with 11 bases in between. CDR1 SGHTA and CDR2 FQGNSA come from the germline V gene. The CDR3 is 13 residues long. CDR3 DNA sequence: TGTGCCAGCAGCCGGGGGACTTCAGAGACCCAGTACTTC. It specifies CASSRGTSETQYF.

CDR3 sequence: CASSFDRGPDTQYF. DNA of the CDR3: TGTGCCAGCAGCTTTGACAGGGGGCCAGATACGCAGTATTTT. The chain links TRBV7-2 to TRBJ2-3; 10 bases map to TRBD1. The CDR3 consists of 14 residues. CDR1 is SGHTA, CDR2 FQGNSA, per germline. V lost 3 bases, J lost 4 bases, and 1 base stayed unmatched.

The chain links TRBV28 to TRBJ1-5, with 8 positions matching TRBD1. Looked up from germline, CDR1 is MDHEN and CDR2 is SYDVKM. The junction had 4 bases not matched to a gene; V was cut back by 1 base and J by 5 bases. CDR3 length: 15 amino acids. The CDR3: CASSLSAGGHQPQHF. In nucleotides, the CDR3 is TGTGCCAGCAGTTTATCGGCAGGGGGCCATCAGCCCCAGCATTTT.

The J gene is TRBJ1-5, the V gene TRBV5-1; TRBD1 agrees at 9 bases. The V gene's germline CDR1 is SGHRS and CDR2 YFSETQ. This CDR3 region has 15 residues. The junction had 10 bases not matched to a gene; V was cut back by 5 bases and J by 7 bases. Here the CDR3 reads CASSTDGQGNQPQHF. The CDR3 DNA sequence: TGCGCCAGCAGTACGGATGGACAGGGGAACCAGCCCCAGCATTTT. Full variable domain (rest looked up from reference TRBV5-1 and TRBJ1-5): KAGVTQTPRYLIKTRGQQVTLSCSPISGHRSVSWYQQTPGQGLQFLFEYFSETQRNKGNFPGRFSGRQFSNSRSEMNVSTLELGDSALYLCASSTDGQGNQPQHFGDGTRLSIL.

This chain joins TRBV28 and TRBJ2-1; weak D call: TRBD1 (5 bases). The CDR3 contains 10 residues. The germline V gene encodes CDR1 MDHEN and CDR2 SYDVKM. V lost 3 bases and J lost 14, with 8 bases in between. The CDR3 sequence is CASSFRVKFF. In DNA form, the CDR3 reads TGTGCCAGCAGTTTCAGGGTCAAGTTCTTC.

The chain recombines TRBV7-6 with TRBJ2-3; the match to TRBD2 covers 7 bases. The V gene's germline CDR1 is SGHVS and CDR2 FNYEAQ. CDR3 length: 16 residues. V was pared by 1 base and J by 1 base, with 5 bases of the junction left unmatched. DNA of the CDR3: TGTGCCAGCAGCTTAGTTGGGGGAGGGCGCACAGATACGCAGTATTTT. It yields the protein CASSLVGGGRTDTQYF.

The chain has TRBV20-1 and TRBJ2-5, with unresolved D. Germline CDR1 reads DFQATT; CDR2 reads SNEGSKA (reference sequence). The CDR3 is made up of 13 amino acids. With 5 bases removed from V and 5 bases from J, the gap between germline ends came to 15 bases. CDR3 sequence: CSAQEGTEETQYF. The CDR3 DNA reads TGCAGTGCTCAAGAAGGCACCGAGGAGACCCAGTACTTC.

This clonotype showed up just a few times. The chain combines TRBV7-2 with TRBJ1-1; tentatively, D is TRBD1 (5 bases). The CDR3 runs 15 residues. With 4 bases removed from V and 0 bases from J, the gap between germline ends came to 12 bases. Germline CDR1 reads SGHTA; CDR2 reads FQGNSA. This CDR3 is CASSSGRRLNTEAFF. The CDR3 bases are TGTGCCAGCAGCTCGGGACGGAGATTGAACACTGAAGCTTTCTTT. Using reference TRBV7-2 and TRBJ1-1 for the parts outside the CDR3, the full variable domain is GAGVSQSPSNKVTEKGKDVELRCDPISGHTALYWYRQSLGQGLEFLIYFQGNSAPDKSGLPSDRFSAERTGGSVSTLTIQRTQQEDSAVYLCASSSGRRLNTEAFFGQGTRLTVV.

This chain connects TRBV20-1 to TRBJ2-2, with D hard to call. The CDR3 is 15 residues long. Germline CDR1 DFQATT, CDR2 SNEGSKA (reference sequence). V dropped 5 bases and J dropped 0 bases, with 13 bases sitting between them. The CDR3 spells CSAARRFANTGELFF. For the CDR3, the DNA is TGCAGTGCTGCGCGACGGTTCGCGAACACCGGGGAGCTGTTTTTT.

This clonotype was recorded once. In DNA, the CDR3 is TGCAGTGCTAGAGAATTTAGCAATCAGCCCCAGCATTTT. This codes for CSAREFSNQPQHF. The chain carries TRBV20-1 and TRBJ1-5; D gene uncertain. Germline V CDR1 and CDR2: DFQATT, SNEGSKA (reference sequence). CDR3 length: 13 amino acids. The V end lost 0 bases, the J end lost 0 bases, and 3 bases lay between the germline ends.

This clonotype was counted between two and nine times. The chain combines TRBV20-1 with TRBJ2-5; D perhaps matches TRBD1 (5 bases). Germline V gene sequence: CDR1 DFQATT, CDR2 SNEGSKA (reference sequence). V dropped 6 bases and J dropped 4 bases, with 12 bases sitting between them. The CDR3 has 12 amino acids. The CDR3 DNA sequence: TGCAGTGCAAGCAAGGGGTTAGAGACCCAGTACTTC. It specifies CSASKGLETQYF.